This T cell receptor beta chain was obtained from a study of control samples from healthy donors and cancer patients (dated by TCRdb to 2020 to 2022). Reading the germline V gene (reference sequence) gives CDR1 SGHKS and CDR2 YYEKEE. Spanning cysteine to phenylalanine, the CDR3 consists of 13 amino acids. The CDR3 DNA has 39 bases and is translated from base 1. V loses 1 base of germline sequence and J loses 1 base, and the interval between the two ends is 4 bases. Libraries came from the immunoSEQ multiplex PCR assay. Sourced from immuneACCESS, this table was stored by TCRdb with only in-frame sequences that have V and J called. A share of the clones is absent; for the studies checked, an unresolved V gene accounts for under half, and the remainder has no known explanation. The sample table records approximately 120,000 clones; around 94% of these occur just once. The top ten constitute 0.5% to 0.7% of the sample.

To note about this clone: Its antigen specificity is not known. Base qualities are missing; no much larger clone stands one base away.

The sequencing sample was made of PBMCs. This sequence uses TRBV5-5 and TRBJ2-3, with the D gene call left open. This receptor was identified in an elderly man with head and neck cancer. The CDR3 loop reads CASSLFGTDTQYF. The nucleotide sequence reads TGTGCCAGCAGCTTGTTCGGCACAGATACGCAGTATTTT.